This TCR beta chain was identified during a study of a mutant IDH1 vaccine in newly diagnosed glioma. TCRdb's table, derived via immunoSEQ multiplex PCR, lists solely in-frame clones and lacks some. The sample holds 30,000 to 40,000 clones; about three quarters are singletons and the top ten take around 9.5%. V lost 6 bases, J lost 5 bases, and 11 bases lay in between. This CDR3 spans 13 amino acids. CDR1 SGHVS and CDR2 FQNEAQ come from the germline V gene. This clone showed up just once. Indicated time point: baseline, week 1 (first vaccination visit). Treatment described: pre-vaccination baseline after standard-of-care therapy.

The receptor was isolated from a man aged 45 to 65 with glioma. Some clones in this sample may be carry-over from other donors' samples. The V gene is TRBV7-8, the J gene TRBJ2-1; possibly TRBD2 for D (6 bases). Sequencing used peripheral blood mononuclear cells (PBMCs), obtained from a glioma patient treated with radiotherapy, temozolomide or both. The CDR3 sequence: CASRAGGDNEQFF. The CDR3 nucleotides are TGTGCCAGCAGGGCGGGCGGGGACAATGAGCAGTTCTTC.